The rows below give T cell receptor beta chains drawn from one sample of a study of cytomegalovirus exposure and HLA in healthy donors. The data were produced by immunoSEQ multiplex PCR, yet TCRdb's version contains in-frame clones alone and is incomplete. The data hold some 150,000 clones, with roughly 87% observed a single time. The sample taken for sequencing was PBMCs. These receptors were taken from a young woman in good health and CMV-seronegative. Each CDR3 is given with its conserved first and last residue. The D gene is left open where the match is weak. Size tells how often a clone was seen (once, few, many) or the class of an expanded clone, and some rows leave it out.

D gene	V gene	J gene	clone size	CDR3 DNA	CDR3 protein
-	TRBV4-3	TRBJ2-4	-	TGCGCCAGCAGCCAAGATCGAGCACAGGACGCCAAAAACATTCAGTACTTC	CASSQDRAQDAKNIQYF
TRBD1	TRBV18	TRBJ1-2	-	TGTGCCAGCTCAAAATCTCAGGGGGCCTCGGGCTACACCTTC	CASSKSQGASGYTF
TRBD1	TRBV4-1	TRBJ1-1	few	TGCGCCAGCAGCCAAGCTGAGGGGGCTAGGGACACTGAAGCTTTCTTT	CASSQAEGARDTEAFF
-	TRBV7-2	TRBJ1-1	-	TGTGCCAGCAGCTCAGGGCGGGGCCTGAACACTGAAGCTTTCTTT	CASSSGRGLNTEAFF
-	TRBV18	TRBJ1-5	-	TGTGCCAGCTCACCAACAGTCAATCAGCCCCAGCATTTT	CASSPTVNQPQHF
-	TRBV12-5	TRBJ1-2	-	TGTGCTAGTGGTTATACAGGGTCCTATGGCTACACCTTC	CASGYTGSYGYTF
-	TRBV11-2	TRBJ2-7	-	TGTGCCAGCAGCATTAGACAGGGAGGCTACGAGCAGTACTTC	CASSIRQGGYEQYF
TRBD2	TRBV29-1	TRBJ2-7	-	TGCAGCGTTGAAGGGCTAGCGGGAGATGACGAGCAGTACTTC	CSVEGLAGDDEQYF
-	TRBV4-2	TRBJ2-5	-	TGTGCCAGCAGCCCAAAGCTTCTGGGGCAGGGGGCGCGGGAGCAGTACTTC	CASSPKLLGQGAREQYF
TRBD2	TRBV10-3	TRBJ2-3	-	TGTGCCATCAGTGTGAGTCTAGCGGTGACAGATACGCAGTATTTT	CAISVSLAVTDTQYF
TRBD1	TRBV19	TRBJ2-7	-	TGTGCCAGTAGTATAGTAAGCGGACAGGGGTACGAGCAGTACTTC	CASSIVSGQGYEQYF
-	TRBV6-5	TRBJ1-1	-	TGTGCCAGCACCCTGTCGGGGAACACTGAAGCTTTCTTT	CASTLSGNTEAFF
TRBD2	TRBV19	TRBJ2-2	-	TGTGCCAGCTCGACTAGCGGGAGTAACACCGGGGAGCTGTTTTTT	CASSTSGSNTGELFF
TRBD1	TRBV19	TRBJ1-2	-	TGTGCCAGTAGTGCGACAGGGACGCCGAGGGCTAACTATGGCTACACCTTC	CASSATGTPRANYGYTF
-	TRBV2	TRBJ2-3	-	TGTGCCACCGGGACTCCACGCACAGATACGCAGTATTTT	CATGTPRTDTQYF
-	TRBV6-5	TRBJ1-2	-	TGTGCCAGCAGTTACCGGGGGGCAGGCTATGGCTACACCTTC	CASSYRGAGYGYTF
-	TRBV5-4	TRBJ2-1	few	TGTGCCAGCAGCTCTACGGGGGTACCCGAGCAGTTCTTC	CASSSTGVPEQFF
TRBD1	TRBV10-3	TRBJ1-2	-	TGTGCCATCAGCTCGGACAGGGGATATGGCTACACCTTC	CAISSDRGYGYTF
-	TRBV29-1	TRBJ2-7	-	TGCAGCGTGGAGACAGTACCAACCTACGAGCAGTACTTC	CSVETVPTYEQYF
-	TRBV29-1	TRBJ2-3	once	TGCAGCGTAATGGCAGGGGCGGATACGCAGTATTTT	CSVMAGADTQYF
-	TRBV19	TRBJ2-1	-	TGTGCCAGTAGTGGTCAAGGCGGGGCCTCCTACAATGAGCAGTTCTTC	CASSGQGGASYNEQFF
-	TRBV5-1	TRBJ2-3	-	TGCGCCAGCAGCGGCGGGGCTAGCACAGATACGCAGTATTTT	CASSGGASTDTQYF
TRBD2	TRBV11-2	TRBJ2-5	once	TGTGCCAGCAAAGGAGCGGGACAAGAGACCCAGTACTTC	CASKGAGQETQYF
TRBD1	TRBV7-8	TRBJ1-3	once	TGTGCCAGCTCGACAGGGATAGGAAACACCATATATTTT	CASSTGIGNTIYF
TRBD2	TRBV2	TRBJ2-3	-	TGTGCCAGCAGTTCATTAGCGGGGGGGCCAACTAGCACAGATACGCAGTATTTT	CASSSLAGGPTSTDTQYF
-	TRBV9	TRBJ2-7	-	TGTGCCAGCAGCACCGGGGATAGCTCCTACGAGCAGTACTTC	CASSTGDSSYEQYF
TRBD2	TRBV15	TRBJ2-7	-	TGTGCCACCAGCAGAGGGACGACTAGCGAAAAAACCTACGAGCAGTACTTC	CATSRGTTSEKTYEQYF
TRBD2	TRBV7-2	TRBJ2-5	-	TGTGCCAGCAGCTTAGAACAGCTAGCGGGAGAGACCCAGTACTTC	CASSLEQLAGETQYF
-	TRBV4-1	TRBJ2-7	-	TGCGCCAGCAGCCAAGATGAGGGGGTTGCCTACGAGCAGTACTTC	CASSQDEGVAYEQYF
TRBD2	TRBV29-1	TRBJ2-7	-	TGCAGCGTTGGTTTGCTAGCGGGAGGCGAGCAGTACTTC	CSVGLLAGGEQYF
TRBD1	TRBV9	TRBJ2-2	-	TGTGCCAGCACCCCACAGGGGGGAAAGAACACCGGGGAGCTGTTTTTT	CASTPQGGKNTGELFF
TRBD1	TRBV5-1	TRBJ1-2	once	TGCGCCAGCAGCGCCTCGGGACAGGGGAACTATGGCTACACCTTC	CASSASGQGNYGYTF
-	TRBV20-1	TRBJ2-3	-	TGCAGTGCTAGACTTAGTAATACGCAGTATTTT	CSARLSNTQYF
TRBD1	TRBV4-1	TRBJ2-3	-	TGCGCCAGCAGCCCGGGACAGGGGGCTTTGGCAGATACGCAGTATTTT	CASSPGQGALADTQYF
-	TRBV15	TRBJ1-3	-	TGTGCCACCAGCCCCGGACAGAGCTCTGGAAACACCATATATTTT	CATSPGQSSGNTIYF
TRBD1	TRBV5-1	TRBJ1-2	-	TGCGCCAGCAGCTTCCGGGACAGGGGTTACAGTGGCTACACCTTC	CASSFRDRGYSGYTF
-	TRBV28	TRBJ2-2	-	TGTGCCAGCACCCAGTCCCCAGGTTTCCGGGGCACCGGGGAGCTGTTTTTT	CASTQSPGFRGTGELFF
TRBD2	TRBV6-5	TRBJ2-7	once	TGTGCCAGCAGTTACTCGCAGCTAGCGGACTCCTACGAGCAGTACTTC	CASSYSQLADSYEQYF
-	TRBV7-9	TRBJ1-6	-	TGTGCCAGCAGCCGGAGCGGGGTGTGGGGAGGTTCACCCCTCCACTTT	CASSRSGVWGGSPLHF
-	TRBV2	TRBJ2-6	-	TGTGCCAGCAGTGCCCTTTCTCGGGGGGCCAACGTCCTGACTTTC	CASSALSRGANVLTF
TRBD1	TRBV5-1	TRBJ2-5	-	TGCGCCAGCAGCTTGAATGCGTGGCAGGGGGCGTCTCGTCAGGAGACCCAGTACTTC	CASSLNAWQGASRQETQYF
-	TRBV18	TRBJ1-4	-	TGTGCCAGCTCACCAACAGCCCTAACTAATGAAAAACTGTTTTTT	CASSPTALTNEKLFF
-	TRBV9	TRBJ2-7	-	TGTGCCAGCAGCCACCCTATATCGACAGGTTCCTACGAGCAGTACTTC	CASSHPISTGSYEQYF
-	TRBV6-1	TRBJ2-7	-	TGTGCCAGCAGTGAAATGGGCTTCGAGCAGTACTTC	CASSEMGFEQYF
TRBD2	TRBV9	TRBJ2-7	-	TGTGCCAGCAGCGTAGGGGGGGGAAGTGAGCAGTACTTC	CASSVGGGSEQYF
-	TRBV2	TRBJ2-7	-	TGTGCCGCGACAGGATTCACCTACGAGCAGTACTTC	CAATGFTYEQYF
TRBD1	TRBV9	TRBJ1-6	-	TGTGCCAGCAGCGAACAGGGGGCTTTTTCACCCCTCCACTTT	CASSEQGAFSPLHF
TRBD1	TRBV7-2	TRBJ1-2	-	TGTGCCAGCGGCTTAGGAGTTATTCAGGGGGGCGGCTACACCTTC	CASGLGVIQGGGYTF
TRBD2	TRBV6-6	TRBJ2-7	-	TGTGCCAGCAGTTACGGGGGGGAAGTCGAGCAGTACTTC	CASSYGGEVEQYF
-	TRBV18	TRBJ1-3	-	TGTGCCAGCTCAACAGACCGTAGCTCTGGAAACACCATATATTTT	CASSTDRSSGNTIYF
TRBD2	TRBV2	TRBJ2-2	-	TGTGCCAGCAGTGAGATTGTGGGACTAGCGGGACACACCGGGGAGCTGTTTTTT	CASSEIVGLAGHTGELFF
-	TRBV27	TRBJ1-2	-	TGTGCCAGCAGTTTTCCGCGGCCGGAGGATGGCTACACCTTC	CASSFPRPEDGYTF
-	TRBV5-1	TRBJ1-1	-	TGCGCCAGCAGCTCCTTCGCGGGCGGGGGGTTACGAATGAACACTGAAGCTTTCTTT	CASSSFAGGGLRMNTEAFF
-	TRBV4-1	TRBJ2-7	-	TGCGCCAGCAGCCAAGGCGTAAACTCCTACGAGCAGTACTTC	CASSQGVNSYEQYF
-	TRBV6-4	TRBJ2-1	-	TGTGCCAGCAGTGAAAGGGGAGGACGTTACAATGAGCAGTTCTTC	CASSERGGRYNEQFF
TRBD1	TRBV25-1	TRBJ1-1	-	TGTGCCAGCAGTGTGGGACAGCTAAACACTGAAGCTTTCTTT	CASSVGQLNTEAFF
-	TRBV21-1	TRBJ2-1	-	TGTGCCAGCGTCAAGCGGGGGCCAATACGTAGGAATGAGCAGTTCTTC	CASVKRGPIRRNEQFF
TRBD1	TRBV5-1	TRBJ2-2	once	TGCGCCAGCAGCGGGACAGGGGTCGCAGGGGAGCTGTTTTTT	CASSGTGVAGELFF
TRBD2	TRBV9	TRBJ2-5	once	TGTGCCAGCAGCGTAGTCTCGAGCGGGGGTCTGGAGACCCAGTACTTC	CASSVVSSGGLETQYF
-	TRBV7-2	TRBJ2-7	once	TGTGCCAGCAGCTCCCCCCGGCTAGCAGGCTACGAGCAGTACTTC	CASSSPRLAGYEQYF